These T cell receptor beta chains were read from a single sample in a study of T cells in Graves' hyperthyroidism and ophthalmopathy. Each CDR3 protein is one row after TCRdb ran MiXCR on the multiplex PCR reads. The sample records 560,000 or so distinct CDR3 sequences, 46% being singletons. Sequencing was performed on peripheral blood or thyroid tissue (not recorded which). The receptors shown here come from a woman in her late teens or twenties with Graves' hyperthyroidism. Both conserved end residues are part of each CDR3. D genes are given only for firm matches. Only some rows state a clone size, as once, few, many or a class for expanded clones.

D | J | V | size | DNA | CDR3
TRBD1 | TRBJ2-5 | TRBV4-3 | few | TGCGCCAGCAGCCAAGCGGGGACAGGGGGGAAGACCCAGTACTTC | CASSQAGTGGKTQYF
TRBD1 | TRBJ1-4 | TRBV15 | . | TGTGCCACCAGCCTAAACCCGGGACAGGGGATTGAAAAACTGTTTTTT | CATSLNPGQGIEKLFF
TRBD2 | TRBJ2-5 | TRBV6-5 | . | TGTGCCACCAATAGCGGGGGAGGGAGAGAGACCCAGTACTTC | CATNSGGGRETQYF
. | TRBJ1-2 | TRBV10-3 | many | TGTGCCATCGTGGGGGCGAGTGGCTATGGCTACACCTTC | CAIVGASGYGYTF
. | TRBJ1-3 | TRBV7-2 | . | TGTGCCAGCAGCGAGCACGGGACCTCTGGAAACACCATATATTTT | CASSEHGTSGNTIYF
. | TRBJ2-7 | TRBV7-8 | many | TGTGCCAGCAGCTTTAGGGACGGAACCTACGAGCAGTACTTC | CASSFRDGTYEQYF
. | TRBJ2-5 | TRBV10-3 | many | TGTGCCATCAGTGAGACGGGGACGGTCCAAGAGACCCAGTACTTC | CAISETGTVQETQYF
TRBD1 | TRBJ1-2 | TRBV2 | . | TGTGCCAGCCGGAACAGGGGCGATGGCTACACCTTC | CASRNRGDGYTF
. | TRBJ1-1 | TRBV19 | many | TGTGCCAGTAGTATGACTTTTGGGCAGAACACTGAAGCTTTCTTT | CASSMTFGQNTEAFF
. | TRBJ2-2 | TRBV24-1 | . | TGTGCCACCAGTGAGATAGACACCGGGGAGCTGTTTTTT | CATSEIDTGELFF
TRBD1 | TRBJ1-5 | TRBV25-1 | few | TGTGCCAGCAGTGGTACAGGGGATAATCAGCCCCAGCATTTT | CASSGTGDNQPQHF
. | TRBJ1-3 | TRBV6-5 | . | TGTGCCAGCAGTCATCTCCGACGGAACTCTGGAAACACCATATATTTT | CASSHLRRNSGNTIYF
. | TRBJ2-3 | TRBV24-1 | . | TGTGCCAGCAGCTTGAGGGCGGGAAGCACAGATACGCAGTATTTT | CASSLRAGSTDTQYF
TRBD1 | TRBJ1-2 | TRBV24-1 | . | TGTGCCACCAGCAGCCTAGCGGGGACAGGGGATGGCTACACCTTC | CATSSLAGTGDGYTF
. | TRBJ1-5 | TRBV29-1 | many | TGCAGCGTTGAACCACGTACAGCTAGCAATCAGCCCCAGCATTTT | CSVEPRTASNQPQHF
. | TRBJ1-2 | TRBV11-2 | . | TGTGCCAGCAGCGCCCGGCCCCCCCCATCCCGGAATGGCTACACCTTC | CASSARPPPSRNGYTF
. | TRBJ2-7 | TRBV10-3 | medium-sized | TGTGCCATCAGTGAGCAAGACTACGAGCAGTACTTC | CAISEQDYEQYF
TRBD1 | TRBJ1-3 | TRBV10-3 | many | TGTGCCATCAGTGACTCCAGTCGGGACAGGGCTGGAAACACCATATATTTT | CAISDSSRDRAGNTIYF
. | TRBJ1-2 | TRBV2 | . | TGTGCCAGCAGTTACTCGGAGGGCATTAACTATGGCTACACCTTC | CASSYSEGINYGYTF
. | TRBJ2-7 | TRBV12-3/TRBV12-4 | . | TGTGCCAGCAGTTTCAGGACCGAGCAGTACTTC | CASSFRTEQYF
. | TRBJ2-5 | TRBV5-6 | few | TGTGCCAGCAGCTTGGTTGGGACTCACGGCAGGGAGACCCAGTACTTC | CASSLVGTHGRETQYF
. | TRBJ2-6 | TRBV25-1 | . | TGTGCCAGCAGCTCACCACAGGCCTCTGGGGCCAACGTCCTGACTTTC | CASSSPQASGANVLTF
. | TRBJ1-1 | TRBV7-8 | many | TGTGCCAGCAGCTTAGGCCAGGGGACCCACATGAACACTGAAGCTTTCTTT | CASSLGQGTHMNTEAFF
TRBD1 | TRBJ1-5 | TRBV2 | . | TGTGCCAGCAGTGTCCAGGGGGACAATCAGCCCCAGCATTTT | CASSVQGDNQPQHF
. | TRBJ2-7 | TRBV7-9 | . | TGTGCCAGCGCCTGGGGGGGCGGTGGCTACGAGCAGTACTTC | CASAWGGGGYEQYF
. | TRBJ1-1 | TRBV6-1 | . | TGTGCCAGCAGTGAAGGGCAAGACACTGAAGCTTTCTTT | CASSEGQDTEAFF
. | TRBJ1-4 | TRBV5-1 | many | TGCGCCAGCAGCTTGGGACAGGACAAACTGTTTTTT | CASSLGQDKLFF
TRBD2 | TRBJ2-5 | TRBV12-3/TRBV12-4 | few | TGTGCCAGCAGTAACAGACTAGCGGGAGGATGGGAGACCCAGTACTTC | CASSNRLAGGWETQYF
. | TRBJ2-2 | TRBV10-3 | many | TGTGCCATCACCCCGGGTTCGAACACCGGGGAGCTGTTTTTT | CAITPGSNTGELFF
. | TRBJ2-7 | TRBV7-6 | few | TGTGCCAGCAGCTTCGGACAGCTCTACGAGCAGTACTTC | CASSFGQLYEQYF
TRBD1 | TRBJ1-2 | TRBV12-3/TRBV12-4 | . | TGTGCCACCAGCAGTTTACCCCGGGACAGGGAGTTCGGCTACACCTTC | CATSSLPRDREFGYTF
. | TRBJ1-3 | TRBV4-2 | few | TGTGCCAGCAGCCAAGAGGCAGCTGGAAACACCATATATTTT | CASSQEAAGNTIYF
. | TRBJ1-5 | TRBV7-2 | few | TGTGCCAGCAGCCCTGGGTCGGGGGCGGCTGTCTATCAGCCCCAGCATTTT | CASSPGSGAAVYQPQHF
. | TRBJ2-7 | TRBV7-6 | . | TGTGCCAGCAGCTTACGATGCAGGGGCCATTACGAGCAGTACTTC | CASSLRCRGHYEQYF
TRBD2 | TRBJ2-7 | TRBV10-3 | many | TGTGCCATAAGCGGGGGGCCGTCCTACGAGCAGTACTTC | CAISGGPSYEQYF
. | TRBJ1-5 | TRBV6-1 | few | TGTGCCAGCAGCTACATCACAGTGGATCAGCCCCAGCATTTT | CASSYITVDQPQHF
. | TRBJ2-5 | TRBV7-2 | many | TGTGCCAGCGGGAGTGGAGAGACCCAGTACTTC | CASGSGETQYF
TRBD2 | TRBJ2-1 | TRBV2 | few | TGTGCCAGCAGTGCTCCCGGGACTAGCAGATACAATGAGCAGTTCTTC | CASSAPGTSRYNEQFF
. | TRBJ1-5 | TRBV29-1 | . | TGCAGCGTTTGGAGTGGGGGCGCGGGCAATCAGCCCCAGCATTTT | CSVWSGGAGNQPQHF
. | TRBJ1-1 | TRBV4-1 | . | TGCGCCAGCAGCCAAGTAATCCTGGCTGAAGCTTTCTTT | CASSQVILAEAFF
TRBD1 | TRBJ1-1 | TRBV15 | few | TGTGCCACCAGCCGGGAACAGGGGAGGGCCACTGAAGCTTTCTTT | CATSREQGRATEAFF
. | TRBJ2-5 | TRBV12-3/TRBV12-4 | . | TGTGCCAGCTTGGGGGCCCGCCAAGAGACCCAGTACTTC | CASLGARQETQYF
TRBD1 | TRBJ1-2 | TRBV19 | once | TGTGCCAGTAGTATCACCCCCGGGACAGACTATGGCTACACCTTC | CASSITPGTDYGYTF
. | TRBJ1-5 | TRBV10-2 | few | TGCGCCAGCATAAGAGTCATCCCGTTGGCCAATCAGCCCCAGCATTTT | CASIRVIPLANQPQHF
. | TRBJ2-2 | TRBV25-1 | . | TGTGCAGGGCAGGGGATAAACACCGGGGAGCTGTTTTTT | CAGQGINTGELFF